This entry concerns a single T cell receptor beta chain. Its antigen is still unknown. Trimming took off 0 bases at V and 6 bases at J, with 11 bases between the two ends. Germline V gene sequence: CDR1 SGHVS, CDR2 FNYEAQ. The CDR3 is made up of 14 amino acids. Patients having uncontrolled infection, another autoimmune disease, pregnancy or lactation were not included. Cells are PBMCs isolated from roughly 9.3 ml of fresh blood. This entry comes from a study of T cells in Graves' hyperthyroidism and ophthalmopathy. Study outcomes and limitations: Blood also carried most thyroid clonotypes expanded above 0.001.

RNA transcripts provided the source from which TCR beta CDR3 regions were amplified. With the HTBI primer set, the TCR CDR3 went through a first round of RT-PCR. TCRdb independently ran MiXCR on the multiplex PCR reads; one entry per CDR3 protein. The sample includes roughly 300,000 distinct CDR3 sequences, around 13% of them seen just once. The chain has TRBV7-6 and TRBJ2-5, with no clear D. The specimen was blood. The sequence was obtained from a woman aged 25 to 39 with Graves' hyperthyroidism. CDR3 sequence: CASSLAHFKKTQYF. The CDR3 region has the DNA TGTGCCAGCAGCTTAGCGCACTTCAAAAAGACCCAGTACTTC.